The rows below give T cell receptor beta chains drawn from one sample of a study of identical twins. TCRdb reprocessed the 5' RACE reads via MiXCR and lists one record per CDR3 protein. The sample has 200,000 to 300,000 distinct CDR3 sequences; roughly an eighth are singletons. In addition, the sample was reused for a study of yellow fever vaccine responses in identical twins.

The sample comprised memory (CD45RO+) T cells sorted from blood. Source of these receptors: a young woman in good health. The CDR3 runs from the conserved cysteine through the conserved F or W. Fields, in order: D gene, V gene, clone size, J gene, CDR3 DNA, CDR3 protein. The D gene is left open where the match is weak. The size field is filled for only some rows; it gives once, few, many or a size class.

>TRBD1|TRBV5-1|.|TRBJ2-1
TGCGCCAGCAGCTTGGGACAGGGGGCGATGAATGAGCAGTTCTTC
CASSLGQGAMNEQFF
>TRBD2|TRBV5-1|.|TRBJ2-3
TGCGCCAGCAGTTTCAGCGGGATTCTCACAGATACGCAGTATTTT
CASSFSGILTDTQYF
>.|TRBV2|.|TRBJ1-5
TGTGCCAGCAGTGAACCGACAACCAGTAGCAATCAGCCCCAGCATTTT
CASSEPTTSSNQPQHF
>.|TRBV7-2|.|TRBJ2-7
TGTGCCAGCAGCTTAGCCGCTAGCGCGACCTACGAGCAGTACTTC
CASSLAASATYEQYF
>.|TRBV6-1|.|TRBJ2-1
TGTGCCAGCAGCCGAGGGGTGATGTTTTATAATGAGCAGTTCTTC
CASSRGVMFYNEQFF
>.|TRBV7-9|few|TRBJ2-1
TGTGCCAGCAGCCAGATAAATCCAGGGTACAATGAGCAGTTCTTC
CASSQINPGYNEQFF
>.|TRBV20-1|few|TRBJ2-7
TGCAGTGCTAGTATGAGCAGCGGTTACGAGCAGTACTTC
CSASMSSGYEQYF
>.|TRBV28|.|TRBJ2-7
TGTGCCAGCAGTCATTCGTACTACGAGCAGTACTTC
CASSHSYYEQYF
>TRBD2|TRBV20-1|few|TRBJ2-7
TGCAGTGCTCAACCTAGCGGCAGCTCCTACGAGCAGTACTTC
CSAQPSGSSYEQYF
>.|TRBV2|.|TRBJ1-6
TGTGCCAGCAGGGGGTCAGGTCTCGACAATTCACCCCTCCACTTT
CASRGSGLDNSPLHF
>TRBD1|TRBV3-1|few|TRBJ2-1
TGTGCCAGCAGTCAAAATCTTCCGGGACAGGGGTACAATGAGCAGTTCTTC
CASSQNLPGQGYNEQFF